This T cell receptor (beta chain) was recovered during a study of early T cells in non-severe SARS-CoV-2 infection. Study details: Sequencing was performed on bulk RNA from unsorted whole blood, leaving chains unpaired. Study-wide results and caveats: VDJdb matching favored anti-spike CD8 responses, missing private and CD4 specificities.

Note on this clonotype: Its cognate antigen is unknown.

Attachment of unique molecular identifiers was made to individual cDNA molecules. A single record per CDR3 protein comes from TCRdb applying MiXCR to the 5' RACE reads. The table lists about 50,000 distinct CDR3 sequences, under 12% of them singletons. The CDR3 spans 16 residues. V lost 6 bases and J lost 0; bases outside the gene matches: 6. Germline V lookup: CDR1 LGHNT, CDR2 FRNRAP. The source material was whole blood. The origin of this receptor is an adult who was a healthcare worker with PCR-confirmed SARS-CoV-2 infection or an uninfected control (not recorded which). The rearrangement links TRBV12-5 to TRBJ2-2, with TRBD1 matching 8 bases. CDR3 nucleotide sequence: TGTGCTAGTGGAGGATACAGGGGGACGAACACCGGGGAGCTGTTTTTT. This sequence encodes CASGGYRGTNTGELFF. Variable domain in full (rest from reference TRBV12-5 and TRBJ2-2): DARVTQTPRHKVTEMGQEVTMRCQPILGHNTVFWYRQTMMQGLELLAYFRNRAPLDDSGMPKDRFSAEMPDATLATLKIQPSEPRDSAVYFCASGGYRGTNTGELFFGEGSRLTVL.